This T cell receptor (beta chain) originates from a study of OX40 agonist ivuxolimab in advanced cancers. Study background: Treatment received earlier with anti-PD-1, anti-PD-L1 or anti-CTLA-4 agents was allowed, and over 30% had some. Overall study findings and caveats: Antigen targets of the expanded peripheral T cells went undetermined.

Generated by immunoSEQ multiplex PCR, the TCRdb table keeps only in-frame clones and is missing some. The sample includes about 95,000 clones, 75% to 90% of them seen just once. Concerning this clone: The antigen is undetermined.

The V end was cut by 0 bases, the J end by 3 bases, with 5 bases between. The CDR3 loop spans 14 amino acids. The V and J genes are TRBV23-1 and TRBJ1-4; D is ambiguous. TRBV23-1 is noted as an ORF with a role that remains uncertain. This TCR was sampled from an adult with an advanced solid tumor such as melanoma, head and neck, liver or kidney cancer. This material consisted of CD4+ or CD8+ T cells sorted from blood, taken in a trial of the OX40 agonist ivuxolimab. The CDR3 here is CASSQSGANEKLFF. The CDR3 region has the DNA TGCGCCAGCAGTCAATCGGGAGCTAATGAAAAACTGTTTTTT.